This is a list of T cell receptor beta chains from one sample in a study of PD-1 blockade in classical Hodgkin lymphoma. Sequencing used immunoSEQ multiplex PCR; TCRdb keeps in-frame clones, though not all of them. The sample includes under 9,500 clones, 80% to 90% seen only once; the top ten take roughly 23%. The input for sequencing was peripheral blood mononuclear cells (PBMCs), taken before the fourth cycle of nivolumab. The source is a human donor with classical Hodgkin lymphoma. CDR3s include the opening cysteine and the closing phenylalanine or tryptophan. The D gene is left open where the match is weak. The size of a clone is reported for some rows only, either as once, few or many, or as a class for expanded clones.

DNA: TGCGCCAGCACAAGGGACAGGGGAAACTACACCTTC
CDR3: CASTRDRGNYTF
size: .
D: TRBD1
J: TRBJ1-2
V: TRBV5-1

DNA: TGTGCCAGTAGTATATCGGGACAGGGGTACAGCGAGCAGTACTTC
CDR3: CASSISGQGYSEQYF
size: .
D: TRBD1
J: TRBJ2-7
V: TRBV19

DNA: TGCAGCGTTATCGGGCAGGTTGATGGCTACACCTTC
CDR3: CSVIGQVDGYTF
size: .
D: .
J: TRBJ1-2
V: TRBV29-1

DNA: TGTGCCAGCAGCTTAGAATACAGGGACGGAGAGACCCAGTACTTC
CDR3: CASSLEYRDGETQYF
size: .
D: .
J: TRBJ2-5
V: TRBV7-6

DNA: TGTGCCAGCAAGGACTACCGACAGGGCACAGATACGCAGTATTTT
CDR3: CASKDYRQGTDTQYF
size: .
D: .
J: TRBJ2-3
V: TRBV27

DNA: TGCGCCAGCAGCTGGGGGCGACGGACTGAAGCTTTCTTT
CDR3: CASSWGRRTEAFF
size: once
D: .
J: TRBJ1-1
V: TRBV5-1

DNA: TGTGCCAGCAGTACAGGAGACTATGGCTACACCTTC
CDR3: CASSTGDYGYTF
size: once
D: .
J: TRBJ1-2
V: TRBV2

DNA: TGTGCCAGCAGCTTAGCCGGGACTAGCGGGGGGGCCGGTGAGCAGTTCTTC
CDR3: CASSLAGTSGGAGEQFF
size: .
D: TRBD2
J: TRBJ2-1
V: TRBV7-8

DNA: TGCGCCAGCAGCCAAGATCGGGACTATGGCTACACCTTC
CDR3: CASSQDRDYGYTF
size: .
D: .
J: TRBJ1-2
V: TRBV4-3

DNA: TGTGCCAGCAGCTTGTCCGCAGGGAAAGGAGCTTTCTTT
CDR3: CASSLSAGKGAFF
size: once
D: .
J: TRBJ1-1
V: TRBV5-4

DNA: TGTGCCATCAGTGAAGGGGTGGAAAACTATGGCTACACCTTC
CDR3: CAISEGVENYGYTF
size: once
D: .
J: TRBJ1-2
V: TRBV10-3

DNA: TGCAGCGTTGTAAGGGAGGGTGTTCTTTACGAAGGCTACACCTTC
CDR3: CSVVREGVLYEGYTF
size: .
D: .
J: TRBJ1-2
V: TRBV29-1

DNA: TGTGCCAGCAGCTTGCGGGGACTGGCTCAAGAGACCCAGTACTTC
CDR3: CASSLRGLAQETQYF
size: .
D: .
J: TRBJ2-5
V: TRBV12-1

DNA: TGTGCCAGCAGTTCCTCCGTCTACGAGCAGTACTTC
CDR3: CASSSSVYEQYF
size: .
D: .
J: TRBJ2-7
V: TRBV6-5

DNA: TGTGCCACCAGCATTGTATTCGGACAGCCCACTGAAGCTTTCTTT
CDR3: CATSIVFGQPTEAFF
size: .
D: .
J: TRBJ1-1
V: TRBV15

DNA: TGTGCCAGCAGCCCTGCCTTCGGTTCTGGAAACACCATATATTTT
CDR3: CASSPAFGSGNTIYF
size: .
D: .
J: TRBJ1-3
V: TRBV4-2

DNA: TGTGCCAGTAGTCAGGACAAGTACGAGCAGTACTTC
CDR3: CASSQDKYEQYF
size: .
D: .
J: TRBJ2-7
V: TRBV19

DNA: TGCGCCAGCAGCCCGACTGGGTATAGCAATCAGCCCCAGCATTTT
CDR3: CASSPTGYSNQPQHF
size: .
D: .
J: TRBJ1-5
V: TRBV5-1

DNA: TGCGCCAGCAGCCAAGAAACAGGGGGCCAAGAGACCCAGTACTTC
CDR3: CASSQETGGQETQYF
size: .
D: TRBD1
J: TRBJ2-5
V: TRBV4-3